These 7 T cell receptor beta chains came from one sample sequenced in a study of T cells after yellow fever vaccination. TCRdb processed the 5' RACE reads anew with MiXCR; each CDR3 protein has one entry. The sample records about 240,000 distinct CDR3 sequences, less than 8.5% being singletons. The sequencing here drew on CD4+ T cells sorted from PBMCs, taken 15 days after the yellow fever booster vaccination. The receptors were sampled from a man aged 25 to 40 who received the YFV17D yellow fever vaccine.

This clonotype appeared many times. The rearrangement joins TRBV12-3 or TRBV12-4 to TRBJ2-7, with 10 bases that match TRBD2. With 5 bases clipped from V and 5 bases from J, the junction kept 6 bases outside the gene matches. This CDR3 is built from 14 residues. The DNA for the CDR3 is TGTGCCAGCAGTCAAACCGGGACTAGCGACGAGCAGTACTTC. Translating gives CASSQTGTSDEQYF.

This clonotype was seen ten or more times. The chain carries TRBV5-6 and TRBJ2-2; D not resolved. CDR3 length: 14 amino acids. The V and J ends lost 0 bases and 5 bases respectively, with 8 bases between them. Germline V CDR1 and CDR2: SGHDT, YYEEEE. Here the CDR3 reads CASSLAHPTGELFF. DNA of the CDR3: TGTGCCAGCAGCTTGGCCCATCCAACCGGGGAGCTGTTTTTT. Filled out from reference TRBV5-6 and TRBJ2-2, the complete variable domain reads DAGVTQSPTHLIKTRGQQVTLRCSPKSGHDTVSWYQQALGQGPQFIFQYYEEEERQRGNFPDRFSGHQFPNYSSELNVNALLLGDSALYLCASSLAHPTGELFFGEGSRLTVL.

This clonotype appeared a few times. This chain connects TRBV19 to TRBJ2-1; D might be TRBD1 or TRBD2, each matching 5 bases. V dropped 2 bases and J dropped 1 base, with 15 bases sitting between them. The CDR3 is 17 amino acids. Germline CDR1 and CDR2: LNHDA and SQIVND (reference sequence). The CDR3 DNA is TGTGCCAGTAGTATATTCTGGGGGAGTAGGTCCTACAATGAGCAGTTCTTC. As protein: CASSIFWGSRSYNEQFF.

This clonotype was found a few times. The CDR3 nucleotides read TGTGCCAGCAGCTTATCGACAGGCCAGGGCTACACCTTC. It yields the protein CASSLSTGQGYTF. The chain has TRBV7-2 and TRBJ1-2, with a possible D match to TRBD1 (6 bases). Germline V gives CDR1 SGHTA, CDR2 FQGNSA. Trimming removed 2 bases at V and 8 bases at J, with 12 bases between. CDR3 length: 13 residues.

The rearrangement links TRBV19 to TRBJ2-1; 13 bases line up with TRBD2. The CDR3 consists of 14 residues. The V gene end was trimmed by 10 bases and the J gene end by 4 bases; junction bases not matched to a gene: 4. CDR1 LNHDA and CDR2 SQIVND come from the germline V gene (reference sequence). CDR3 amino acids: CATGTSGKYNEQFF. The CDR3 region has the DNA TGTGCCACTGGGACTAGCGGGAAGTACAATGAGCAGTTCTTC. Full variable domain (missing parts from reference TRBV19 and TRBJ2-1): DGGITQSPKYLFRKEGQNVTLSCEQNLNHDAMYWYRQDPGQGLRLIYYSQIVNDFQKGDIAEGYSVSREKKESFPLTVTSAQKNPTAFYLCATGTSGKYNEQFFGPGTRLTVL.

Only a few counts were recorded for this clonotype. This chain connects TRBV12-3 or TRBV12-4 to TRBJ2-1; 14 positions agree with TRBD2. The CDR3 covers 15 residues. The trim removed 4 bases at V and 9 bases at J, leaving 5 bases unmatched. CDR3 sequence: CASSSGLAGVGEQFF. In nucleotides, the CDR3 is TGTGCCAGCAGTTCGGGACTAGCGGGAGTCGGTGAGCAGTTCTTC.

The chain links TRBV3-1 to TRBJ2-7; a possible D gene is TRBD2 (7 bases). Germline V gene data show CDR1 as LGHDT and CDR2 as YNNKEL (reference sequence). V was clipped by 3 bases and J by 11 bases, with 17 bases between them. The CDR3 length is 13 residues. In nucleotides, the CDR3 is TGTGCCAGCAGCCATGAACGGGGGGCCGGGGAGTACTTC. Amino acids: CASSHERGAGEYF.